One T cell receptor (beta chain) is described in this entry. As processed by the authors: The authors estimated nucleated cell counts from reference gene primer amplification. Sequencing was performed with immunoSEQ multiplex PCR; in TCRdb, only in-frame clones are kept and a portion is missing. V and J calls and clone size follow that table, whereas D and trimming were derived from the DNA. The sample shows approximately 83,000 clones, 85% of them seen only once. The data are from a study of blood T cell repertoires in COVID-19. Study information: Acute-phase and convalescent COVID-19 samples originated in the United States, Italy and Spain. The analysed material was cDNA or gDNA that came from T cells, B-cell-depleted T cells, or PBMCs.

With 5 bases removed from V and 0 bases from J, the gap between germline ends came to 7 bases. The CDR3 has 14 amino acids. CDR1 and CDR2 (germline): SGHTA, FQGNSA. Sequencing used peripheral blood. The chain is built from TRBV7-2 and TRBJ2-2; no clear D. The clonotype was recovered from a man aged 50 to 60 with acute or convalescent COVID-19. The CDR3 sequence is CASSQKPNTGELFF. Here the CDR3 DNA reads TGTGCCAGCAGCCAAAAGCCGAACACCGGGGAGCTGTTTTTT.